This T cell receptor (beta chain) was sequenced in a study of sequential checkpoint blockade in melanoma. The germline V gene encodes CDR1 SGDLS and CDR2 YYNGEE. The V end was cut by 2 bases, the J end by 4 bases, with 6 bases between. The CDR3 contains 13 residues. Treatment defined: randomized to nivolumab then ipilimumab (arm A) or the reverse (arm B). Sequencing was performed with immunoSEQ multiplex PCR; in TCRdb, only in-frame clones are kept and a portion is missing. The sample lists around 18,000 clones, about two thirds occurring once. The TCR was taken from a human donor with melanoma. The sequenced sample was CD8+ T cells sorted from blood (inferred from file names), obtained from a patient given nivolumab and ipilimumab in sequence. The chain has TRBV9 and TRBJ2-2; D uncertain. The CDR3 protein is CASSVASTGELFF. The CDR3 nucleotides are TGTGCCAGCAGCGTGGCTAGCACCGGGGAGCTGTTTTTT.